These T cell receptor beta chains were read from a single sample in a study of identical twins. MiXCR, applied by TCRdb to the 5' RACE reads, yields one record per CDR3 protein. The sample yields around 480,000 distinct CDR3 sequences, 14% seen once. The sample also formed part of further work on yellow fever vaccine responses in identical twins.

Sequenced material: CD4+ T cells sorted from blood. Receptors were obtained from a woman younger than 35 in good health. Both conserved end residues are part of each CDR3. A D gene is named only where the DNA matches it firmly.

TRBV20-1	TRBD1	TRBJ2-1	CSAVTGVGEQFF
TRBV4-2	.	TRBJ2-5	CASSPGEHERGQETQYF
TRBV5-5	.	TRBJ2-1	CASTLGVRALNEQFF
TRBV5-4	.	TRBJ1-1	CASSPTGTANTEAFF
TRBV7-9	.	TRBJ2-5	CASSTSGAGGQETQYF
TRBV5-1	TRBD1	TRBJ1-6	CASSSQGDNSPLHF
TRBV20-1	.	TRBJ2-6	CSASRGSGANVLTF
TRBV5-1	TRBD2	TRBJ2-2	CASSYTRLAGNTGELFF
TRBV14	TRBD1	TRBJ2-7	CASSQTFWSGTGTYEQYF
TRBV7-6	.	TRBJ1-4	CASSSAGTIYEKLFF
TRBV29-1	.	TRBJ2-2	CSVVGRAGGTGELFF
TRBV5-1	.	TRBJ1-1	CASRNLMNTEAFF
TRBV6-1	TRBD2	TRBJ2-3	CASRLLGGSGLDTQYF
TRBV30	.	TRBJ2-1	CAWSVPVLPEQFF
TRBV7-2	TRBD1	TRBJ2-3	CASSRKTGGNTDTQYF
TRBV4-3	TRBD1	TRBJ2-7	CASSLSTGEPYEQYF
TRBV12-3/TRBV12-4	TRBD2	TRBJ2-1	CALSLMRGLAGGYNEQFF
TRBV7-7	TRBD1	TRBJ2-5	CASSLGQGETQYF
TRBV20-1	TRBD1	TRBJ2-1	CSAREGIQGDEQFF
TRBV2	TRBD2	TRBJ2-1	CASRTSRNNEQFF
TRBV12-3/TRBV12-4	.	TRBJ1-1	CASSKGGTMNTEAFF
TRBV12-3/TRBV12-4	.	TRBJ2-3	CASGATDTQYF
TRBV7-3	.	TRBJ2-3	CASSLFWDPSGDTQYF
TRBV27	TRBD1	TRBJ2-5	CASSLRQGTAQYF
TRBV5-1	.	TRBJ2-2	CATRRGGGDTGELFF
TRBV12-3/TRBV12-4	TRBD2	TRBJ2-7	CASSFGGSSGDTYEQYF
TRBV4-3	.	TRBJ1-2	CASSQDRTEPYGYTF
TRBV20-1	.	TRBJ2-7	CSAREGYEQYF
TRBV6-5	.	TRBJ2-7	CASSTIQGSYEQYF
TRBV28	.	TRBJ2-7	CASVGGSGPYEQYF
TRBV10-3	TRBD2	TRBJ2-3	CAISGLAGSTDTQYF
TRBV5-1	TRBD1	TRBJ1-4	CASSHRDSDEKLFF
TRBV6-2/TRBV6-3	TRBD2	TRBJ2-7	CASSHGTSGIYEQYF
TRBV20-1	TRBD1	TRBJ2-7	CSARDTRTGSYEQYF
TRBV9	.	TRBJ1-6	CASSGRDGLYNSPLHF
TRBV12-3/TRBV12-4	.	TRBJ1-3	CASSLRVSDDSGNTIYF
TRBV5-1	.	TRBJ2-3	CASSLEGPSDTQYF
TRBV3-1	.	TRBJ2-5	CASSAGIRKTQYF
TRBV12-3/TRBV12-4	.	TRBJ2-6	CASSPLSSGANVLTF
TRBV7-9	.	TRBJ1-1	CASSLVRVNTEAFF
TRBV9	TRBD2	TRBJ2-3	CASSPLKGGGTDTQYF